The clone carrying this T cell receptor (beta chain) was picked up a small number of times. The CDR3 totals 15 residues. The germline CDR1 and CDR2 sequences are MNHNY and SVGAGI (reference sequence). Deletions cut 6 bases from V and 4 bases from J, with 15 bases between. The protocol was immunoSEQ multiplex PCR, while the TCRdb copy is restricted to in-frame clones and leaves out a portion. The sample lists under 150,000 clones; about nine tenths were seen once. This specimen comes from a study of blood T cell repertoires in COVID-19. Study as a whole: The United States, Italy and Spain supplied acute and convalescent COVID-19 samples.

This chain connects TRBV6-6 to TRBJ1-4, with a weak D call TRBD1 (6 bases). This clonotype was obtained from a human donor in a cohort sampled during active COVID-19. The sequencing sample was made of peripheral blood. Written as DNA, the CDR3 is TGTGCCAGCAGAGAACCGGGACACTTTAATGAAAAACTGTTTTTT. It is translated as CASREPGHFNEKLFF.